This record concerns one T cell receptor beta chain sequence. This record belongs to a study of early T cells in non-severe SARS-CoV-2 infection. TCRdb re-called the 5' RACE reads through MiXCR, storing one row per CDR3 protein. The sample yields under 85,000 distinct CDR3 sequences, about an eighth seen once. From germline, CDR1 is SGHTA and CDR2 FQGNSA. The CDR3 is 14 residues long. V was clipped by 2 bases and J by 7 bases, with 9 bases between them. This chain connects TRBV7-2 to TRBJ1-6; D uncertain. The specimen comprised whole blood, sampled at baseline. The clonotype was recovered from an adult who was a healthcare worker with PCR-confirmed SARS-CoV-2 infection or an uninfected control (not recorded which). CDR3 sequence (DNA): TGTGCCAGCAGCTTATTGACGGGCAATTCACCCCTCCACTTT. Its translation: CASSLLTGNSPLHF.